The clone carrying this TCR beta chain was seen more than once but under ten times. This sample includes further DNA sequences coding for the same CDR3. RNA extraction and reverse transcription yielded cDNA as sequencing template. Some clones are missing from TCRdb's copy, which holds only in-frame ones; the method was immunoSEQ multiplex PCR. The sample carries 170,000 or so clones, roughly three fifths recorded once. Germline V gives CDR1 GTSNPN, CDR2 SVGIG (reference sequence). The ends were cut back, 0 bases at V and 1 base at J, with 6 bases in the middle. CDR3 length: 13 amino acids. These data originate in a study of CD8+ T cells in alopecia areata. Study in general: Those patients who were treated received oral tofacitinib, which was given at 5 to 10 mg twice daily for moderate-to-severe alopecia areata.

Treatment: oral pan-JAK inhibitor, 5-10 mg twice daily. The sample here was CD8+ T cells sorted from blood, taken at week 24, from a patient treated with tofacitinib. The rearrangement links TRBV30 to TRBJ1-1, with D hard to call. The sequence was collected from a human donor with alopecia areata. CDR3 DNA sequence: TGTGCCTGGAGTGTACTTGGGAACACTGAAGCTTTCTTT. It yields the protein CAWSVLGNTEAFF.